Shown below are 29 T cell receptor beta chains from a single sample sequenced in a study of blood T cell repertoires in COVID-19. Profiling relied on immunoSEQ multiplex PCR, and the TCRdb table lists in-frame clones only, not all of them. The repertoire includes about 78,000 clones, around 86% of them detected once, and around 5% sits in the top ten. Sequenced: peripheral blood. These TCRs come from a man in his fifties with active or convalescent COVID-19.

The rearrangement joins TRBV7-9 to TRBJ2-3, with D possibly matching TRBD2 (5 bases). With 0 bases removed from V and 14 bases from J, the gap between germline ends came to 9 bases. There are 11 residues in the CDR3. Germline V gene data show CDR1 as SEHNR and CDR2 as FQNEAQ (reference sequence). CDR3 sequence: CASSLAAGLYF. The CDR3 bases are TGTGCCAGCAGCTTAGCGGCGGGCCTGTATTTT.

The chain carries TRBV10-3 and TRBJ1-2, with 7 nucleotides matching TRBD1. Germline V lookup: CDR1 ENHRY, CDR2 SYGVKD. The CDR3 is 15 residues long. Losses at the gene ends were 5 bases for V and 4 bases for J; bases not matched to a gene: 10. CDR3 coding DNA: TGTGCCATCAGTTCCCTGGACAGGAGGCCCTATGGCTACACCTTC. Encoded protein: CAISSLDRRPYGYTF.

Concerning this clone: Distinct nucleotide sequences in the sample also encode this CDR3. The chain recombines TRBV5-1 with TRBJ2-1, with D perhaps matching TRBD2 (5 bases). In germline, CDR1 is SGHRS, CDR2 YFSETQ. This CDR3 comprises 16 residues. With 0 bases removed from V and 0 bases from J, the gap between germline ends came to 10 bases. The CDR3 DNA follows: TGCGCCAGCAGCTTGGCCGCGGGTAGCTCCTACAATGAGCAGTTCTTC. Its translation is CASSLAAGSSYNEQFF.

The chain combines TRBV7-2 with TRBJ2-1; 10 bases fit TRBD2. Germline V gene data show CDR1 as SGHTA and CDR2 as FQGNSA. This CDR3 has 18 residues. V lost 5 bases to trimming and J lost 2 bases; unmatched junction nucleotides: 12. In DNA, the CDR3 is TGTGCCAGCAGCGACCCCTTAAGGACTAGCGGCACCTACAATGAGCAGTTCTTC. The encoded protein is CASSDPLRTSGTYNEQFF.

The V and J genes are TRBV19 and TRBJ1-1; unclear D gene. CDR3 length: 15 amino acids. Trimming shortened V by 5 bases and J by 4 bases, and 17 bases separated the two germline ends. Germline V gene sequence: CDR1 LNHDA, CDR2 SQIVND (reference sequence). CDR3 coding DNA: TGTGCCAGTAGTCCCGACGACTGGGGAGGCACTGAAGCTTTCTTT. This gives the protein CASSPDDWGGTEAFF.

V is TRBV5-4 and J is TRBJ1-6; TRBD1 matches at 7 bases. The germline gives CDR1 SGHNT, CDR2 YYREEE (reference sequence). J gave up 8 bases and V 0 bases, and 5 bases lay outside the gene matches. The CDR3 extends over 15 amino acids. The CDR3 loop is CASSLDSGGDSPLHF. CDR3 nucleotides: TGTGCCAGCAGCTTGGACTCAGGGGGAGATTCACCCCTCCACTTT.

The V gene is TRBV12-3 or TRBV12-4, the J gene TRBJ1-6; D gene ambiguous. The CDR3 loop spans 12 amino acids. Trimming pared 6 bases from V and 5 bases from J, leaving 5 bases between. CDR3 coding DNA: TGTGCCAGCAGCGACAATAATTCACCCCTCCACTTT. As protein: CASSDNNSPLHF.

The rearrangement links TRBV30 to TRBJ2-5; D not resolved. This CDR3 comprises 16 residues. The germline V gene has CDR1 GTSNPN and CDR2 SVGIG (reference sequence). V lost 5 bases and J lost 5, with 24 bases in between. DNA of the CDR3: TGTGCCTGGTGTCCCTCGAGGTCCCCTTATCAGGAGACCCAGTACTTC. Residues: CAWCPSRSPYQETQYF.

The rearrangement links TRBV30 to TRBJ1-1; TRBD1 might be the D (6 bases). V gave up 1 base and J gave up 3 bases, with 12 bases separating them. This CDR3 is built from 14 residues. The germline V gene encodes CDR1 GTSNPN and CDR2 SVGIG (reference sequence). The CDR3 nucleotides are TGTGCCTGGAGTGACCGAGACAGGTACACTGAAGCTTTCTTT. This sequence encodes CAWSDRDRYTEAFF.

This clone was detected a few times. This chain connects TRBV21-1 to TRBJ2-7; whether TRBD1, the table's D call, matches the DNA was not checked. TRBV21-1 is listed as a pseudogene. CDR3 length equals 16 residues. CDR3 protein: CASTNLVTPCSYEQYF. In DNA, the CDR3 is TGTGCCAGCACCAATTTGGTCACACCTTGCTCCTACGAGCAGTACTTC.

V usage is TRBV24-1 and J usage is TRBJ1-5; the D gene is possibly TRBD1 (6 bases). Trimming shortened V by 6 bases and J by 7 bases, and 9 bases separated the two germline ends. CDR1 is KGHDR, CDR2 SFDVKD, per germline. The CDR3 sequence is 12 residues long. The CDR3 DNA follows: TGTGCCACCAGTTACAGGGACCAGCCCCAGCATTTT. Residues: CATSYRDQPQHF.

There are a few counts of this clone. This chain links TRBV28 with TRBJ2-3, with TRBD1 as a possible D gene (8 bases). This CDR3 contains 15 residues. The V gene's germline CDR1 is MDHEN and CDR2 SYDVKM. V lost 5 bases, J lost 3 bases, and 15 bases lay in between. CDR3 bases: TGTGCCAGCAGTGAGATACAGGGGGGGACAGATACGCAGTATTTT. It translates to CASSEIQGGTDTQYF.

The V and J genes are TRBV19 and TRBJ1-2; D perhaps matches TRBD1 (6 bases). The V end lost 5 bases, the J end lost 4 bases, and 14 bases lay between the germline ends. This CDR3 is built from 14 residues. Germline V gives CDR1 LNHDA, CDR2 SQIVND (reference sequence). The CDR3 is CASSQSGAPYGYTF. In DNA form, the CDR3 reads TGTGCCAGTAGTCAGTCAGGGGCCCCCTATGGCTACACCTTC.

The CDR3 loop reads CASSVTGTSGVDSYNEQFF. The CDR3 nucleotides are TGTGCCAGCAGCGTCACCGGGACTAGCGGGGTTGACTCCTACAATGAGCAGTTCTTC. The genes are TRBV9 and TRBJ2-1, with 13 positions matching TRBD2. The V gene end was trimmed by 2 bases and the J gene end by 0 bases; junction bases not matched to a gene: 8. This CDR3 comprises 19 residues. CDR1 SGDLS and CDR2 YYNGEE come from the germline V gene. Full variable domain (rest looked up from reference TRBV9 and TRBJ2-1): DSGVTQTPKHLITATGQRVTLRCSPRSGDLSVYWYQQSLDQGLQFLIQYYNGEERAKGNILERFSAQQFPDLHSELNLSSLELGDSALYFCASSVTGTSGVDSYNEQFFGPGTRLTVL.

The V and J genes are TRBV29-1 and TRBJ2-2, with 8 bases identical to TRBD1. CDR1 SQVTM and CDR2 ANQGSEA come from the germline V gene. The CDR3 sequence is 14 residues long. The V gene end was trimmed by 6 bases and the J gene end by 3 bases; junction bases not matched to a gene: 6. The CDR3 sequence: CSVKGQEDTGELFF. The CDR3 nucleotides read TGCAGCGTAAAGGGACAGGAAGACACCGGGGAGCTGTTTTTT.

V and J are TRBV2 and TRBJ2-2; weak D call: TRBD2 (6 bases). Trimming stripped 7 bases from V and 5 bases from J, with 17 bases between. The length of the CDR3 is 15 residues. Germline-derived CDR1 and CDR2 are SNHLY and FYNNEI. The CDR3 sequence: CASTPGLLLTGELFF. CDR3 nucleotide sequence: TGTGCCAGCACCCCGGGACTCCTACTTACCGGGGAGCTGTTTTTT.

The V call is TRBV5-1, the J call TRBJ2-3, with 15 bases that match TRBD2. Germline lookup yields CDR1 SGHRS and CDR2 YFSETQ. The length of the CDR3 is 17 residues. With V trimmed by 2 bases and J by 4 bases, 5 bases remained unmatched. This chain's CDR3 is CASSFAGLAGGSDTQYF. CDR3 nucleotides: TGCGCCAGCAGCTTTGCGGGACTAGCGGGGGGATCAGATACGCAGTATTTT.

V is TRBV5-1 and J is TRBJ2-1; the match to TRBD2 covers 9 bases. Looked up from germline, CDR1 is SGHRS and CDR2 is YFSETQ. The length of the CDR3 is 17 residues. Unmatched junction bases numbered 10, after V lost 6 bases and J lost 0 bases. The CDR3 spells CASNLLSGGHSYNEQFF. In nucleotides, the CDR3 is TGCGCCAGCAACCTTCTTAGCGGGGGCCACTCCTACAATGAGCAGTTCTTC.

This chain links TRBV19 with TRBJ2-2; 10 nucleotides align to TRBD2. This CDR3 has 16 amino acids. The germline CDR1 and CDR2 sequences are LNHDA and SQIVND (reference sequence). V lost 3 bases to trimming and J lost 1 base; unmatched junction nucleotides: 2. The CDR3 nucleotides read TGTGCCAGTAGTATTCAGCGGGGGGGGAACACCGGGGAGCTGTTTTTT. Residues: CASSIQRGGNTGELFF.

The V call is TRBV20-1, the J call TRBJ1-5; 7 bases line up with TRBD1. Germline CDR1 is DFQATT and CDR2 is SNEGSKA (reference sequence). CDR3 length: 15 amino acids. The junction had 7 bases not matched to a gene; V was cut back by 3 bases and J by 2 bases. This CDR3 reads CSASEGGAGNQPQHF. The CDR3 nucleotides are TGCAGTGCTAGTGAAGGGGGCGCGGGCAATCAGCCCCAGCATTTT.

CDR3 in DNA: TGTGCCAGCAGACCGGGGGGGGGCACAGATACGCAGTATTTT. Protein product: CASRPGGGTDTQYF. This chain uses TRBV6-5 with TRBJ2-3, with 8 bases fitting TRBD2. V lost 6 bases and J lost 1; bases outside the gene matches: 3. The CDR3 sequence is 14 residues long. Germline V lookup: CDR1 MNHEY, CDR2 SVGAGI.

The chain couples TRBV7-2 to TRBJ2-4, with no clear D. CDR1 and CDR2 from the germline V gene are SGHTA and FQGNSA. There are 14 residues in the CDR3. The ends were cut back, 4 bases at V and 4 bases at J, with 11 bases in the middle. The CDR3: CASSSTVTKNIQYF. The CDR3 nucleotides are TGTGCCAGCAGCTCCACAGTTACAAAAAACATTCAGTACTTC.

This clone has just one count. The genes are TRBV10-3 and TRBJ1-6; 7 bases are shared with TRBD1. Trimming at V came to 6 bases and at J to 6 bases, leaving 5 bases not matched to a gene. The CDR3 extends over 14 amino acids. The germline gives CDR1 ENHRY, CDR2 SYGVKD. The CDR3 bases are TGTGCCATCAGCGCGACAGGGACTAATTCACCCCTCCACTTT. Protein product: CAISATGTNSPLHF.

As for this clone: This same CDR3 is encoded by further DNA sequences in the sample. The V call is TRBV7-2, the J call TRBJ1-5, with 8 bases fitting TRBD1. The CDR3 extends over 13 amino acids. The V gene's germline CDR1 is SGHTA and CDR2 FQGNSA. Trimming took 5 bases from V and 5 from J; bases not matched to a gene: 2. As DNA, the CDR3 is TGTGCCAGCAGCCCACAGGGGGATCAGCCCCAGCATTTT. This codes for CASSPQGDQPQHF.

The chain carries TRBV10-3 and TRBJ1-2, with 7 bases fitting TRBD1. Germline V gene data show CDR1 as ENHRY and CDR2 as SYGVKD. J lost 5 bases, V lost 8 bases, and 8 bases had no gene match. This CDR3 contains 13 residues. The CDR3 DNA reads TGTGCCATCCATAGACAGGGCCCATATGGCTACACCTTC. Its translation: CAIHRQGPYGYTF.

V gene TRBV4-3 combines with J gene TRBJ1-4; D gene uncertain. The V gene lost 3 bases and the J gene lost 5 bases, with 13 bases spanning the gap. The CDR3 has 15 residues. CDR1 and CDR2 from the germline V gene are LGHNA and YSLEER. The CDR3, as DNA: TGCGCCAGCAGCCAGGTCTCGACTGGGAATGAAAAACTGTTTTTT. Translating it yields CASSQVSTGNEKLFF.

The chain has TRBV24-1 and TRBJ2-3, with D possibly matching TRBD2 (6 bases). The ends were cut back, 7 bases at V and 3 bases at J, with 13 bases in the middle. The germline V gene has CDR1 KGHDR and CDR2 SFDVKD. The CDR3 has 14 amino acids. The CDR3 here is CATSQVEGTDTQYF. CDR3 bases: TGTGCCACCAGCCAGGTGGAGGGTACAGATACGCAGTATTTT.

DNA of the CDR3: TGTGCCAGCAGCTTAGAGTCAGGGGGCTGGAGTGAGCAGTTCTTC. Translating it yields CASSLESGGWSEQFF. The V and J genes are TRBV11-2 and TRBJ2-1; TRBD1 matches 8 bases. V lost 0 bases to trimming and J lost 9 bases; unmatched junction nucleotides: 7. The CDR3 extends over 15 amino acids. The V gene's germline CDR1 is SGHAT and CDR2 FQNNGV. The full variable domain, in which reference TRBV11-2 and TRBJ2-1 provide the parts outside the CDR3, is EAGVAQSPRYKIIEKRQSVAFWCNPISGHATLYWYQQILGQGPKLLIQFQNNGVVDDSQLPKDRFSAERLKGVDSTLKIQPAKLEDSAVYLCASSLESGGWSEQFFGPGTRLTVL.

This CDR3 is CASSLWGGAWAFF. The CDR3 coding sequence is TGTGCCAGCAGTTTGTGGGGGGGCGCCTGGGCTTTCTTT. This chain joins TRBV28 and TRBJ1-1; D perhaps matches TRBD1 (6 bases). Germline V gives CDR1 MDHEN, CDR2 SYDVKM. The CDR3 runs 13 residues. The germline V and J ends were trimmed by 3 bases and 11 bases, with 16 bases remaining between them.